The 21 T cell receptor beta chains below all came from one sample that was sequenced in a study of monozygotic twins with inflammatory bowel disease. TCRdb reanalyzed the 5' RACE reads, giving one entry per CDR3 protein sequence and no DNA. In total, the table holds 400,000 or so distinct CDR3 sequences. Material: blood. The source is a human donor with ulcerative colitis or Crohn's disease, or a healthy co-twin of an affected twin (not recorded which).

The chain joins TRBV4-2 to TRBJ1-5. This CDR3 is built from 13 residues. From germline, CDR1 is LGHNA and CDR2 YNFKEQ. CDR3 loop: CASSQSQNQPQHF.

The CDR3 region is CASSYSPTSGAVDTQYF. The V gene is TRBV6-5, the J gene TRBJ2-3; TCRdb gives TRBD2 as the D gene, but with no DNA this cannot be confirmed. In germline, CDR1 is MNHEY, CDR2 SVGAGI. This CDR3 is built from 17 residues.

This sequence joins TRBV12-3 or TRBV12-4 and TRBJ2-1; there is no DNA to check the TCRdb D call of TRBD2. This CDR3 contains 14 residues. CDR3 sequence reads: CASTLSGSGNEQFF.

The genes are TRBV7-2 and TRBJ2-4; TCRdb returns TRBD1, unconfirmable since there is no DNA. Looked up from germline, CDR1 is SGHTA and CDR2 is FQGNSA. CDR3 length equals 16 residues. The CDR3 is CASSLAAPGGKNIQYF. Drawing the rest from reference TRBV7-2 and TRBJ2-4, the complete variable domain is GAGVSQSPSNKVTEKGKDVELRCDPISGHTALYWYRQSLGQGLEFLIYFQGNSAPDKSGLPSDRFSAERTGGSVSTLTIQRTQQEDSAVYLCASSLAAPGGKNIQYFGAGTRLSVL.

The V gene is TRBV11-2, the J gene TRBJ1-1; no DNA is available, so the TRBD1 call from TCRdb remains unchecked. The CDR3 runs to 16 residues. CDR1 is SGHAT, CDR2 FQNNGV, per germline. The CDR3 loop is CASSWTSDRGFTEAFF.

The V call is TRBV29-1, the J call TRBJ2-7; TCRdb's D call of TRBD1 is untestable without DNA. The germline V gene encodes CDR1 SQVTM and CDR2 ANQGSEA. This CDR3 region has 14 residues. CDR3 amino acids: CSVVRWTGSYEQYF.

The chain couples TRBV6-5 to TRBJ1-4. This CDR3 has 15 amino acids. The germline CDR1 and CDR2 sequences are MNHEY and SVGAGI. The CDR3 loop reads CASSYSGPTNEKLFF.

The chain links TRBV6-1 to TRBJ2-1; TCRdb calls TRBD2, which cannot be checked without DNA. Germline V lookup: CDR1 MNHNS, CDR2 SASEGT. CDR3 length: 14 residues. The CDR3: CASSGEGPSARQFF.

V and J are TRBV12-3 or TRBV12-4 and TRBJ2-4. This CDR3 spans 12 amino acids. CDR3: CASSSNQRIQYF.

The chain recombines TRBV5-6 with TRBJ2-2; checking the TCRdb D call of TRBD2 is not possible without DNA. The CDR3 is 16 amino acids. Germline V gene data show CDR1 as SGHDT and CDR2 as YYEEEE. Here the CDR3 reads CASSFRTSGGTGELFF.

The chain has TRBV4-2 and TRBJ1-1. The V gene's germline CDR1 is LGHNA and CDR2 YNFKEQ. This CDR3 has 16 amino acids. This chain's CDR3 is CASSQDREGKNTEAFF.

The chain links TRBV10-3 to TRBJ1-5; TCRdb names TRBD1, which stays unverified in the absence of DNA. Germline CDR1 and CDR2: ENHRY and SYGVKD. CDR3 length equals 15 residues. CDR3 in amino acids: CAISPIQGENQPQHF.

This rearrangement joins TRBV5-1 to TRBJ2-2. Germline CDR1 SGHRS, CDR2 YFSETQ. The CDR3 sequence is 15 residues long. The CDR3 loop is CASSLVVAATGELFF. The full variable domain, in which reference TRBV5-1 and TRBJ2-2 provide the parts outside the CDR3, is KAGVTQTPRYLIKTRGQQVTLSCSPISGHRSVSWYQQTPGQGLQFLFEYFSETQRNKGNFPGRFSGRQFSNSRSEMNVSTLELGDSALYLCASSLVVAATGELFFGEGSRLTVL.

The rearrangement joins TRBV11-1 to TRBJ1-4. From germline, CDR1 is SGHAT and CDR2 FQDESV (reference sequence). CDR3 length equals 15 residues. The CDR3 loop is CASSLDGRRDEKLFF.

V is TRBV4-1 and J is TRBJ2-5; TCRdb reports TRBD1, a call that lacks DNA to check it against. Germline V gene lookup returns CDR1 MGHRA and CDR2 YSYEKL. CDR3 length: 16 amino acids. The CDR3 protein is CASSQDTVTGTETQYF.

The gene calls are TRBV4-1 and TRBJ1-4; there is no DNA to check the TCRdb D call of TRBD1. The germline CDR1 and CDR2 sequences are MGHRA and YSYEKL. This CDR3 has 18 amino acids. CDR3 loop: CASSLALGGDGSNEKLFF.

V is TRBV5-1 and J is TRBJ2-2. The CDR3 covers 13 residues. Germline CDR1 and CDR2: SGHRS and YFSETQ. The CDR3: CASSLEAEGELFF.

The V and J genes are TRBV25-1 and TRBJ1-2; TCRdb lists TRBD1, though no DNA is available to test this call. The length of the CDR3 is 14 residues. The germline V gene encodes CDR1 MGHDK and CDR2 SYGVNS. CDR3 loop: CASRALGQVHGYTF.

The chain employs TRBV7-2 and TRBJ1-1. This CDR3 spans 14 amino acids. Per the germline V gene, CDR1 is SGHTA and CDR2 is FQGNSA. The CDR3 sequence is CASSLAERITEAFF. Full variable domain (missing parts from reference TRBV7-2 and TRBJ1-1): GAGVSQSPSNKVTEKGKDVELRCDPISGHTALYWYRQSLGQGLEFLIYFQGNSAPDKSGLPSDRFSAERTGGSVSTLTIQRTQQEDSAVYLCASSLAERITEAFFGQGTRLTVV.

V and J are TRBV5-1 and TRBJ1-1; TCRdb's assignment of TRBD1 cannot be checked, as there is no DNA. There are 14 residues in the CDR3. Germline loops: CDR1 SGHRS, CDR2 YFSETQ. The CDR3 spells CASKGQDRNTEAFF.

V usage is TRBV7-2 and J usage is TRBJ1-3; TCRdb's D gene call, TRBD1, goes unchecked for lack of DNA. In germline, CDR1 is SGHTA, CDR2 FQGNSA. The CDR3 is 15 amino acids. The CDR3 loop reads CASSLVGGDGNTIYF.